This entry is about one T cell receptor (beta chain). The antigen is undetermined. Repertoires were generated with immunoSEQ multiplex PCR, while TCRdb's copy carries only in-frame clones and drops some. The data show 43,000 or so clones, about 88% seen once. Trimming removed 5 bases from V and 7 bases from J; junction bases left unmatched: 6. The germline CDR1 and CDR2 sequences are SGHVS and FQNEAQ. The CDR3 is 14 amino acids. The entry originates in a study of ipilimumab plus nivolumab after autologous stem cell transplantation. Overall study results and limits: The authors say TCR, Treg and microbiome findings warrant further study.

This sequence was found in a male donor with multiple myeloma. This chain connects TRBV7-8 to TRBJ2-7, with TRBD1 matching 12 bases. Source: PBMCs, taken in a trial of ipilimumab plus nivolumab as post-transplant consolidation. In DNA, the CDR3 is TGTGCCAGCAGCGAGGGACAGGGGGCGCGGGAGCAGTACTTC. It codes for CASSEGQGAREQYF.